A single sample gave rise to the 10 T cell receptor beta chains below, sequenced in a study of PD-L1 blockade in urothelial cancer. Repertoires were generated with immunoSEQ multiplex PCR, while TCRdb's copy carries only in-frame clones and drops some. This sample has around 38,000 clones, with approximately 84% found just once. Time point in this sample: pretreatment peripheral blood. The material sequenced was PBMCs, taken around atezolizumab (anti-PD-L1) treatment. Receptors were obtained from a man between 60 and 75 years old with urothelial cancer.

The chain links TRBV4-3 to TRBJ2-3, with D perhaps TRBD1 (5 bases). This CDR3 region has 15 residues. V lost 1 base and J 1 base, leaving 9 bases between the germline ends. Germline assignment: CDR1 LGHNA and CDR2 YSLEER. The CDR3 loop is CASSQGTSRTDTQYF. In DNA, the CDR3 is TGCGCCAGCAGCCAAGGGACAAGCCGCACAGATACGCAGTATTTT.

CDR3 coding DNA: TGCGCCAGCAGCTTGGGTTCATCAAATGAAAAACTGTTTTTT. It codes for CASSLGSSNEKLFF. The chain links TRBV5-1 to TRBJ1-4; no clear D. Germline values: CDR1 SGHRS, CDR2 YFSETQ. This CDR3 contains 14 residues. Trimming shortened V by 0 bases and J by 5 bases, and 8 bases separated the two germline ends.

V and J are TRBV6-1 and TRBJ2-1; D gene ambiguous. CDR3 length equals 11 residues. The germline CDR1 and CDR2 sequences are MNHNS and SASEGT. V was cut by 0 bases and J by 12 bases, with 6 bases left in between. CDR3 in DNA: TGTGCCAGCAGTGAAGCCCGGTGGCAGTTCTTC. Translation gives CASSEARWQFF.

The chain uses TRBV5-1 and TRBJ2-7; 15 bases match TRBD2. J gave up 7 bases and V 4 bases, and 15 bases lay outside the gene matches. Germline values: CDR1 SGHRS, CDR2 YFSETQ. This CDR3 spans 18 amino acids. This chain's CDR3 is CASSQGLAGGPSNEEQYF. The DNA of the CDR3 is TGCGCCAGCAGCCAGGGACTAGCGGGAGGCCCGTCGAACGAGGAGCAGTACTTC.

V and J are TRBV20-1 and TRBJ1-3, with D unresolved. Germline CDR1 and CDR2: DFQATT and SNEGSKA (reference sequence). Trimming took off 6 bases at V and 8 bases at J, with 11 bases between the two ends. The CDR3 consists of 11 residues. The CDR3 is CSASVTDTIYF. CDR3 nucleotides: TGCAGTGCGTCGGTGACTGACACCATATATTTT.

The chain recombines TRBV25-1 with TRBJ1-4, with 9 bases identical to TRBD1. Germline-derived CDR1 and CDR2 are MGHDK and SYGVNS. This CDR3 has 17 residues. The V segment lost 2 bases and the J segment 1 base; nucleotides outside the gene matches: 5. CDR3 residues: CASSEPPGQGTNEKLFF. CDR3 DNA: TGTGCCAGCAGTGAACCCCCGGGACAGGGAACTAATGAAAAACTGTTTTTT.

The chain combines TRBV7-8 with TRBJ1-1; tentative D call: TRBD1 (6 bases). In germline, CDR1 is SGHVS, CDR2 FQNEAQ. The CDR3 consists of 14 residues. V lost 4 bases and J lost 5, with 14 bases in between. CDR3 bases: TGTGCCAGCAGCTACCAGCCACAGGGAACTGAAGCTTTCTTT. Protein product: CASSYQPQGTEAFF.

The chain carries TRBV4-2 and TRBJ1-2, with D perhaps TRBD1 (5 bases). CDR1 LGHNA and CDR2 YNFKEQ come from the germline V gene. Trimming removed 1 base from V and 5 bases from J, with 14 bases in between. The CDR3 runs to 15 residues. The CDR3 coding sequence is TGTGCCAGCAGCCAAGGCGGGGGAACGGGGTATGGCTACACCTTC. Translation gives CASSQGGGTGYGYTF.

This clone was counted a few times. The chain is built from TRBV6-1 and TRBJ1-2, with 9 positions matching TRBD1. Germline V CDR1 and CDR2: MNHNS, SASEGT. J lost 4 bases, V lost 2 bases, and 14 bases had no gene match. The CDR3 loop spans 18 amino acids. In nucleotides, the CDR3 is TGTGCCAGCAGTGAATCTTTGGGACAGGGCGCCTCACGCTATGGCTACACCTTC. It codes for CASSESLGQGASRYGYTF.

The CDR3, as DNA: TGTGCCAGTAGTATAGGAGGGGGTACAGATACGCAGTATTTT. Protein sequence: CASSIGGGTDTQYF. This chain connects TRBV19 to TRBJ2-3, with TRBD1 as a possible D gene (6 bases). CDR1 LNHDA and CDR2 SQIVND come from the germline V gene (reference sequence). V gave up 1 base and J gave up 3 bases, with 8 bases separating them. The CDR3 runs to 14 residues.